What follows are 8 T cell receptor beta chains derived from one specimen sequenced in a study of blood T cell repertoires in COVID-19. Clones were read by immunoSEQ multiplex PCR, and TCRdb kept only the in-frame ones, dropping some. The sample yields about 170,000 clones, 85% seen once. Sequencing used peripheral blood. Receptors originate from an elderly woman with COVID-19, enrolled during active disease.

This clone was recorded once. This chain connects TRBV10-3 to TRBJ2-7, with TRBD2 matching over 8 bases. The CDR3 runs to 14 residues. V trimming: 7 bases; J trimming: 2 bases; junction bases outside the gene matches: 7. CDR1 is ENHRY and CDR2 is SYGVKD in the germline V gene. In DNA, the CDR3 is TGTGCCATCACCGCTCGAGCGGGGGCCTACGAGCAGTACTTC. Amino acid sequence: CAITARAGAYEQYF.

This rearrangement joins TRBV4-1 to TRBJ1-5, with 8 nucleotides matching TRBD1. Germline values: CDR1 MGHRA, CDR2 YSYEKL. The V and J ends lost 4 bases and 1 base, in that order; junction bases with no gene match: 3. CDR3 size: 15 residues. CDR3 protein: CASSPWTGSNQPQHF. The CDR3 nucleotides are TGCGCCAGCAGCCCGTGGACAGGGAGCAATCAGCCCCAGCATTTT.

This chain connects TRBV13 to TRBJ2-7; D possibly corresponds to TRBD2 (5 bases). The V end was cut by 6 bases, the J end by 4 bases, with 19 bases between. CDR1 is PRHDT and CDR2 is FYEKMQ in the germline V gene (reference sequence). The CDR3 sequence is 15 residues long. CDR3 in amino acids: CASSPGNKPSYEQYF. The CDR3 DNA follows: TGTGCCAGCAGTCCCGGGAACAAGCCATCTTACGAGCAGTACTTC.

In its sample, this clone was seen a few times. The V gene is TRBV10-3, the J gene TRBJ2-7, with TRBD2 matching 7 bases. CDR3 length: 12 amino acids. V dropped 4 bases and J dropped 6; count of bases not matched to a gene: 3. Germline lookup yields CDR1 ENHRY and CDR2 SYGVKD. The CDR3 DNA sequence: TGTGCCATCAGTGTCACTAGCGCCGAGCAGTACTTC. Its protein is CAISVTSAEQYF.

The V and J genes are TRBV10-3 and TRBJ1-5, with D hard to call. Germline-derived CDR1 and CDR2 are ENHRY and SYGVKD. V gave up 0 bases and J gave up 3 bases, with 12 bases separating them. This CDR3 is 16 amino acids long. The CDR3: CAISESLQVTNQPQHF. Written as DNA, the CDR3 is TGTGCCATCAGTGAGTCTCTGCAGGTAACCAATCAGCCCCAGCATTTT.

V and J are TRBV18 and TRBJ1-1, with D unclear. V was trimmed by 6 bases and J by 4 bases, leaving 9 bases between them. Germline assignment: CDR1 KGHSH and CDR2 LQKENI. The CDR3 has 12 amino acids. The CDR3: CASSHVPTEAFF. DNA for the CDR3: TGTGCCAGCTCTCATGTTCCCACTGAAGCTTTCTTT. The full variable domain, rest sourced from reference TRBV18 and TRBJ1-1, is NAGVMQNPRHLVRRRGQEARLRCSPMKGHSHVYWYRQLPEEGLKFMVYLQKENIIDESGMPKERFSAEFPKEGPSILRIQQVVRGDSAAYFCASSHVPTEAFFGQGTRLTVV.

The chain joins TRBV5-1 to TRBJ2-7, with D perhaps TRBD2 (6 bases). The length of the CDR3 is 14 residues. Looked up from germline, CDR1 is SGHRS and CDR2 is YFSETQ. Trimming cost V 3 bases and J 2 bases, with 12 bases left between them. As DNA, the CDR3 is TGCGCCAGCAGCTCCGGGAGCAGTCCCTACGAGCAGTACTTC. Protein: CASSSGSSPYEQYF.

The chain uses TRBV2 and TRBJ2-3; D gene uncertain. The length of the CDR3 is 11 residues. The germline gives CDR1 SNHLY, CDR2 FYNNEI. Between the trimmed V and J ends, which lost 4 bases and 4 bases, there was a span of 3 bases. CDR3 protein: CASSGADTQYF. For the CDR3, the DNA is TGTGCCAGCAGTGGAGCAGATACGCAGTATTTT.